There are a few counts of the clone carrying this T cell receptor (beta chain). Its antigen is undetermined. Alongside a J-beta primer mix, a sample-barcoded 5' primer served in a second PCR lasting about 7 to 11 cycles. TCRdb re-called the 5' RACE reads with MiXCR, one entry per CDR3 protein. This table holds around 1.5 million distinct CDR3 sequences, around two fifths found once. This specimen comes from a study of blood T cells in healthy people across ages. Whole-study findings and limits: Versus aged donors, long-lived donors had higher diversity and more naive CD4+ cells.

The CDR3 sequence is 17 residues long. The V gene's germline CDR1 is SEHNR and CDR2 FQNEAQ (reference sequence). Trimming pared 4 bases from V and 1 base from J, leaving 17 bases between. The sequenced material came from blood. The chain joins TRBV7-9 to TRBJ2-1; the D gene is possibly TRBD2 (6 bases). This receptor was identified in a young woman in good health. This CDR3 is CASSSLGAGHSYNEQFF. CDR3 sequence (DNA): TGTGCCAGCAGCTCCCTTGGTGCGGGGCATTCCTACAATGAGCAGTTCTTC.